What follows are 12 T cell receptor beta chains derived from one specimen sequenced in a study of vaccination and CD4 T cells after COVID-19. Cultured CD4+ T cell DNA underwent sequencing with the Oncomine TCR Beta short-read assay. TCRdb redid the calling of the PCR reads with MiXCR, one entry per CDR3 protein. The repertoire holds 13,000 or so distinct CDR3 sequences, with about 56% as singletons. No antigen is known for these receptors. Treatment noted: approximately nine-day PBMC culture with coronavirus spike peptide pools or control peptides (ViraFEST assay). What was sequenced was CD4+ T cells from blood, cultured in vitro. These receptors were taken from a human donor who had recovered from COVID-19.

The V gene is TRBV24-1, the J gene TRBJ2-1; 8 bases match TRBD2. The J segment lost 5 bases and the V segment lost 2 bases, leaving 7 bases of the junction unmatched. This CDR3 region has 16 residues. CDR1 is KGHDR, CDR2 SFDVKD, per germline. The chain's CDR3 is CATSDSAGAIHNEQFF. The CDR3 bases are TGTGCCACCAGTGATTCAGCGGGAGCCATCCACAATGAGCAGTTCTTC.

This clonotype was detected a few times. The chain recombines TRBV7-6 with TRBJ2-5; TRBD2 aligns across 7 bases. Germline V gene data show CDR1 as SGHVS and CDR2 as FNYEAQ. This CDR3 contains 13 residues. The CDR3 loop is CASSGGYQETQYF. The CDR3 DNA follows: TGTGCTTCCTCCGGGGGGTACCAAGAGACCCAGTACTTC.

This chain connects TRBV4-1 to TRBJ1-6, with no clear D. The ends were cut back, 1 base at V and 9 bases at J, with 4 bases in the middle. The CDR3 has 12 amino acids. Germline V gene sequence: CDR1 MGHRA, CDR2 YSYEKL. The CDR3 reads CASSQVFSPLHF. CDR3 DNA: TGCGCCAGCAGCCAAGTTTTTTCACCCCTCCACTTT.

CDR3 region: CAISATGGAYEQYF. CDR3 nucleotide sequence: TGTGCCATCAGCGCGACAGGGGGCGCGTACGAGCAGTACTTC. This chain connects TRBV10-3 to TRBJ2-7; TRBD1 matches 10 bases. The CDR3 consists of 14 residues. The germline gives CDR1 ENHRY, CDR2 SYGVKD. J was trimmed by 4 bases and V by 6 bases; bases with no gene match: 6.

This clonotype came up once. J is TRBJ1-3 and V is TRBV7-9; D gene unclear. The CDR3 runs to 13 residues. V dropped 5 bases and J dropped 6 bases, with 11 bases sitting between them. Germline V gene lookup returns CDR1 SEHNR and CDR2 FQNEAQ (reference sequence). The CDR3 reads CASSPRTANTIYF. The CDR3 DNA reads as TGTGCCAGCAGCCCACGGACGGCAAACACCATATATTTT.

This clonotype was recorded a few times. The rearrangement joins TRBV7-9 to TRBJ1-6; possible D gene TRBD1, 6 bases. CDR3 size: 14 residues. The germline gives CDR1 SEHNR, CDR2 FQNEAQ (reference sequence). V lost 1 base to trimming and J lost 14 bases, with 15 bases between them. CDR3 in DNA: TGTGCCAGCAGCTTAGTTAGGGACACCATAACCCTCCACTTT. Translating gives CASSLVRDTITLHF.

This clonotype was seen more than once but under ten times. This chain links TRBV27 with TRBJ2-7; 7 bases are shared with TRBD1. Germline CDR1 MNHEY, CDR2 SMNVEV (reference sequence). The V gene end was trimmed by 8 bases and the J gene end by 1 base; junction bases not matched to a gene: 8. The CDR3 is 14 amino acids. CDR3 protein: CASRRQGGSYEQYF. Written as DNA, the CDR3 is TGTGCCAGCCGAAGACAGGGCGGGTCCTACGAGCAGTACTTC.

This clonotype occurred once. The chain recombines TRBV5-5 with TRBJ2-3, with D unresolved. This CDR3 region has 14 residues. Germline V gene data show CDR1 as SGHKS and CDR2 as YYEKEE (reference sequence). V dropped 0 bases and J dropped 1 base, with 6 bases sitting between them. The chain's CDR3 is CASSLDPGTDTQYF. CDR3 nucleotide sequence: TGTGCCAGCAGCTTGGATCCGGGCACAGATACGCAGTATTTT.

This clonotype has a handful of counts. This chain links TRBV2 with TRBJ2-2; TRBD2 matches 16 bases. Germline trimming cut 6 bases from V and 7 bases from J; bases unmatched to any gene: 14. Germline V gene sequence: CDR1 SNHLY, CDR2 FYNNEI. This CDR3 has 19 amino acids. The CDR3 is CASSGPGLAGGLAGGELFF. DNA for the CDR3: TGTGCCAGCAGCGGCCCGGGACTAGCGGGAGGGCTAGCTGGCGGGGAGCTGTTTTTT.

V and J are TRBV6-1 and TRBJ2-7, with D hard to call. Germline CDR1 and CDR2: MNHNS and SASEGT. V shed 6 bases and J shed 4 bases, with 19 bases lying between them. CDR3 size: 15 residues. The CDR3 loop reads CASSSSPLNSYEQYF. The CDR3 DNA reads TGTGCCAGCAGCTCCTCACCGCTAAACAGTTACGAGCAGTACTTC.

This clonotype was seen a few times. The chain carries TRBV11-2 and TRBJ1-2; D gene ambiguous. The CDR3 length is 15 residues. Germline loops: CDR1 SGHAT, CDR2 FQNNGV. The germline V and J ends were trimmed by 5 bases and 5 bases, with 18 bases remaining between them. CDR3 coding DNA: TGTGCCAGCAGCCCCCTCCGGGGAACTGGGTATGGCTACACCTTC. It yields the protein CASSPLRGTGYGYTF.

The chain recombines TRBV10-3 with TRBJ1-5; TRBD1 aligns across 7 bases. The germline gives CDR1 ENHRY, CDR2 SYGVKD. The CDR3 spans 15 residues. V lost 9 bases and J lost 0; bases outside the gene matches: 8. The CDR3 spells CAIKQGPYSNQPQHF. CDR3 sequence (DNA): TGTGCCATTAAACAGGGGCCGTATAGCAATCAGCCCCAGCATTTT.